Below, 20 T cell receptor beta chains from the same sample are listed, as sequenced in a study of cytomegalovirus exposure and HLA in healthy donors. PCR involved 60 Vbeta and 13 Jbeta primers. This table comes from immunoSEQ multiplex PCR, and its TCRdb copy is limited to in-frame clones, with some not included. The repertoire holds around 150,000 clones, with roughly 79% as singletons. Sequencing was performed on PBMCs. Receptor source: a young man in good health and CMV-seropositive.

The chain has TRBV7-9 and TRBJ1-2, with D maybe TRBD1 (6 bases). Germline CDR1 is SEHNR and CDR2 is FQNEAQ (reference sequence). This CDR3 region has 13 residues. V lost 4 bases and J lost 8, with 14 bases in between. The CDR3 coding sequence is TGTGCCAGCAGCTCCTCAGGGGCTGAAGGCTACACCTTC. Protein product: CASSSSGAEGYTF.

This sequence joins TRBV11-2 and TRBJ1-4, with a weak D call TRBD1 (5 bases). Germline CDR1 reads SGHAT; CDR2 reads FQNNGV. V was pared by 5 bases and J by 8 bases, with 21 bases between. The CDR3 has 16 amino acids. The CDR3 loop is CASSGALDPRREKLFF. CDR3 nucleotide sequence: TGTGCCAGCAGCGGGGCCTTGGATCCCCGACGGGAAAAACTGTTTTTT.

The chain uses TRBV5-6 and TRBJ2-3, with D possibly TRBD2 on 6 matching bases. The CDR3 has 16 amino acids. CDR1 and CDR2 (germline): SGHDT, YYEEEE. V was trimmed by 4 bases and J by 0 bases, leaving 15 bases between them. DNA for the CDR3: TGTGCCAGCAGCCCCGAGGGCGGGACTAGCACAGATACGCAGTATTTT. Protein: CASSPEGGTSTDTQYF.

The CDR3 reads CASSLLGQGSDTQYF. CDR3 DNA: TGCGCCAGCAGCTTGTTGGGACAGGGATCAGATACGCAGTATTTT. The gene calls are TRBV5-1 and TRBJ2-3; 9 bases map to TRBD1. The CDR3 runs 15 residues. Germline assignment: CDR1 SGHRS and CDR2 YFSETQ. J gave up 4 bases and V 1 base, and 4 bases lay outside the gene matches.

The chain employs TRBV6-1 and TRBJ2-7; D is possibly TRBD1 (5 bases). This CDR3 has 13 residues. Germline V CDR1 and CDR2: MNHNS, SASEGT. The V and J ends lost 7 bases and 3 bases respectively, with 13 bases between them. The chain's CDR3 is CASKKFQGYEQYF. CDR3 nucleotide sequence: TGTGCCAGCAAGAAGTTTCAGGGCTACGAGCAGTACTTC.

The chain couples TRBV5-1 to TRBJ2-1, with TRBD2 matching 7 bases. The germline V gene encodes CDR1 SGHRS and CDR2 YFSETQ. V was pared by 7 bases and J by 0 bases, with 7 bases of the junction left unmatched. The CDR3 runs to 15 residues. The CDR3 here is CASGLADSSYNEQFF. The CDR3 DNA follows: TGCGCCAGCGGCCTAGCGGATAGCTCCTACAATGAGCAGTTCTTC.

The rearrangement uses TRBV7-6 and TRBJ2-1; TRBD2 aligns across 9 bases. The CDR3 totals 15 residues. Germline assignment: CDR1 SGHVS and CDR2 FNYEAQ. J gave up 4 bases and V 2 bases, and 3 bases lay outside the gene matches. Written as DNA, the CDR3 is TGTGCCAGCAGCTTACCCGCGGGGGGGTACAATGAGCAGTTCTTC. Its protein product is CASSLPAGGYNEQFF.

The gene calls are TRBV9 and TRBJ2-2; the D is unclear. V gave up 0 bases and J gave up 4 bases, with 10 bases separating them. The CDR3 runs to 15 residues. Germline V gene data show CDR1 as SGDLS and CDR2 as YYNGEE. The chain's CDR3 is CASSVVSGVTGELFF. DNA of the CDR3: TGTGCCAGCAGCGTAGTGTCCGGTGTCACCGGGGAGCTGTTTTTT.

Here the CDR3 reads CASSYSNGGSGTARETQYF. In DNA, the CDR3 is TGTGCCAGCAGTTACTCGAATGGGGGCTCCGGGACCGCCCGAGAGACCCAGTACTTC. V and J are TRBV6-7 and TRBJ2-5, with D perhaps matching TRBD1 (6 bases). TRBV6-7 is given ORF status, its function remaining uncertain. Trimming took 0 bases from V and 4 from J, leaving 24 bases between them. The CDR3 is made up of 19 amino acids.

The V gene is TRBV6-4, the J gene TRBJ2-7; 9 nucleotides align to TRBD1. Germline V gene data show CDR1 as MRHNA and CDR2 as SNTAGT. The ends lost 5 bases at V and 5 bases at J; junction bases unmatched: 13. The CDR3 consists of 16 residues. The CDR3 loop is CASSPGQGLWSNEQYF. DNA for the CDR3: TGTGCCAGCAGTCCGGGACAGGGTTTATGGTCCAACGAGCAGTACTTC.

Here the CDR3 DNA reads TGTGCCAGCAGTGAAAATCCGAGACAGGGGGCATACTATGGCTACACCTTC. Amino acid sequence: CASSENPRQGAYYGYTF. The rearrangement uses TRBV6-1 and TRBJ1-2; 10 nucleotides match TRBD1. This CDR3 has 17 residues. V was pared by 2 bases and J by 3 bases, with 9 bases of the junction left unmatched. Looked up from germline, CDR1 is MNHNS and CDR2 is SASEGT.

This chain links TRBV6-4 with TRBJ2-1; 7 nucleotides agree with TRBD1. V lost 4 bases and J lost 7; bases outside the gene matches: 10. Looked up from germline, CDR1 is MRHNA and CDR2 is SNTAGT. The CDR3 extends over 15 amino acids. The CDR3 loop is CASSVIGTVANEQFF. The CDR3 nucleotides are TGTGCCAGCAGTGTGATCGGGACAGTCGCAAATGAGCAGTTCTTC.

Here the CDR3 reads CASSSGAPSYNEQFF. CDR3 nucleotide sequence: TGTGCCAGCAGCTCAGGGGCCCCCTCCTACAATGAGCAGTTCTTC. The rearrangement joins TRBV7-9 to TRBJ2-1; the D gene is possibly TRBD1 (6 bases). Deletions cut 4 bases from V and 0 bases from J, with 10 bases between. Germline assignment: CDR1 SEHNR and CDR2 FQNEAQ (reference sequence). The CDR3 is made up of 15 amino acids.

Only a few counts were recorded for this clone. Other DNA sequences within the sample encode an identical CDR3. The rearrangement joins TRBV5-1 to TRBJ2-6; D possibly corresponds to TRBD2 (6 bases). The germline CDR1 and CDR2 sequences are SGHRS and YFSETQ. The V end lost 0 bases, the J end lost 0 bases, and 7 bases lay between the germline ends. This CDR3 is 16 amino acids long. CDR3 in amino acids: CASSLELASGANVLTF. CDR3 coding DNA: TGCGCCAGCAGCTTGGAACTAGCCTCTGGGGCCAACGTCCTGACTTTC.

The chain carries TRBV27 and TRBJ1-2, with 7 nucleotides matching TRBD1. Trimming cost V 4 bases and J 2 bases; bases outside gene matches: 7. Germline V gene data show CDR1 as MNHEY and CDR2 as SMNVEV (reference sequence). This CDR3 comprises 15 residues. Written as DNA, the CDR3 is TGTGCCAGCAGTTCACCAATCAGGGGGAACTATGGCTACACCTTC. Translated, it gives CASSSPIRGNYGYTF.

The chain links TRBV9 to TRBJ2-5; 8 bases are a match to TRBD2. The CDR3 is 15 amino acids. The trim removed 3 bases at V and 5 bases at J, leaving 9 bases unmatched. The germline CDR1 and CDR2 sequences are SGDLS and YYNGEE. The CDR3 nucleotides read TGTGCCAGCAGCGCTGCGGGGGGCGAAGTCGAGACCCAGTACTTC. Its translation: CASSAAGGEVETQYF.

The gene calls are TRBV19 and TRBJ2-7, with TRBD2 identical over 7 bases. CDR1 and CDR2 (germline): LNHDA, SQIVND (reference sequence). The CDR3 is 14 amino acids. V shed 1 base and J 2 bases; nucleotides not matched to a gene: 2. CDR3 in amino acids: CASSIVGTTYEQYF. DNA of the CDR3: TGTGCCAGTAGTATAGTTGGGACTACCTACGAGCAGTACTTC.

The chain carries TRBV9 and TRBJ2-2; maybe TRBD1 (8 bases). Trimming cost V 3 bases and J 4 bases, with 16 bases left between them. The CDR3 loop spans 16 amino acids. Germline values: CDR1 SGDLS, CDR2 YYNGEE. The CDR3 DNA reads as TGTGCCAGCAGCGATCCGTACAGGGGGGGCACCGGGGAGCTGTTTTTT. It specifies CASSDPYRGGTGELFF.

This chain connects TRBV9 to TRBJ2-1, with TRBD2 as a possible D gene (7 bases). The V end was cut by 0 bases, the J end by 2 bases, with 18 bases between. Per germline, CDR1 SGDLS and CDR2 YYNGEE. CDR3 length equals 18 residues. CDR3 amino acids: CASSVVGGGIGAYNEQFF. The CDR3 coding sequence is TGTGCCAGCAGCGTAGTAGGGGGGGGCATTGGGGCCTACAATGAGCAGTTCTTC.

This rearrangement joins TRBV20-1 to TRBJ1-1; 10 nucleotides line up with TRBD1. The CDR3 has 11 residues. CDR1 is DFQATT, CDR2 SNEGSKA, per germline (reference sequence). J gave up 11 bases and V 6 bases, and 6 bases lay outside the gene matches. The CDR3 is CSAMTGGMAFF. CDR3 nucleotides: TGCAGTGCAATGACAGGGGGCATGGCTTTCTTT.